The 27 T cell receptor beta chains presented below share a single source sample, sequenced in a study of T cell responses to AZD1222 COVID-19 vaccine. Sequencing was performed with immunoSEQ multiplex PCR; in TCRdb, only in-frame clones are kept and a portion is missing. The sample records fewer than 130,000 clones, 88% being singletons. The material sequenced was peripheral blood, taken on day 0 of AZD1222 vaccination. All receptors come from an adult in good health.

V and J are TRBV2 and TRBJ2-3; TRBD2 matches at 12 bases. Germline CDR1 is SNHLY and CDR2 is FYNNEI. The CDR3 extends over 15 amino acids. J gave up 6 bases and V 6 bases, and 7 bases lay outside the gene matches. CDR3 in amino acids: CASSGTSGFTDTQYF. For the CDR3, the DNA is TGTGCCAGCAGCGGGACTAGCGGGTTTACGGATACGCAGTATTTT.

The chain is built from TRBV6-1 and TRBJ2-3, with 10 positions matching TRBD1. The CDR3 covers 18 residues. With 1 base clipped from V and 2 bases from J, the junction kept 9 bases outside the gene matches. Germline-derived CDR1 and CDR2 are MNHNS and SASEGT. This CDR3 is CASSEVMFGTGDTDTQYF. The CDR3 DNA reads TGTGCCAGCAGTGAAGTAATGTTCGGGACAGGGGACACAGATACGCAGTATTTT.

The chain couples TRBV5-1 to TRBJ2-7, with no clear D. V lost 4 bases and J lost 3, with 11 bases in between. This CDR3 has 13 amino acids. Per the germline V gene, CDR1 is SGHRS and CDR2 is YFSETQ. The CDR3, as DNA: TGCGCCAGCAGCACCTTGACGGGCTACGAGCAGTACTTC. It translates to CASSTLTGYEQYF. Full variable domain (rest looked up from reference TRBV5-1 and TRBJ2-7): KAGVTQTPRYLIKTRGQQVTLSCSPISGHRSVSWYQQTPGQGLQFLFEYFSETQRNKGNFPGRFSGRQFSNSRSEMNVSTLELGDSALYLCASSTLTGYEQYFGPGTRLTVT.

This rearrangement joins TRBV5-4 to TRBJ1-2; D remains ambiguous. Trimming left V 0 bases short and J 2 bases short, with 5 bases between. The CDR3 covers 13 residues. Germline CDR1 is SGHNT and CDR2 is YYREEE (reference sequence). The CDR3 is CASSLDGNYGYTF. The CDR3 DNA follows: TGTGCCAGCAGCTTGGACGGGAACTATGGCTACACCTTC.

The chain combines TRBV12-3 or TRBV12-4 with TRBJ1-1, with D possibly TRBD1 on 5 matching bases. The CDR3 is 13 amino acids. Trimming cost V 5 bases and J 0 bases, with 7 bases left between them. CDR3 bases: TGTGCCAGCAGTCGGGGCCTGAACACTGAAGCTTTCTTT. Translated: CASSRGLNTEAFF.

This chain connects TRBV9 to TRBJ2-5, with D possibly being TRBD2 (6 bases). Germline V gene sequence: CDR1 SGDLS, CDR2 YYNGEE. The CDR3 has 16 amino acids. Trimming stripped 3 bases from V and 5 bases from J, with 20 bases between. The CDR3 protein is CASSAGGQGWRETQYF. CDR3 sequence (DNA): TGTGCCAGCAGCGCCGGAGGGCAGGGTTGGAGGGAGACCCAGTACTTC.

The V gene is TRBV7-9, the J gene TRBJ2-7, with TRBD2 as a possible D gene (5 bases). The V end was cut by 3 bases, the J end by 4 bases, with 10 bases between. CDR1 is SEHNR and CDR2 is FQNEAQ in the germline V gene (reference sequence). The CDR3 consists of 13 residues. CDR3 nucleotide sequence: TGTGCCAGCAGCTTCCCTAGGGAGTACGAGCAGTACTTC. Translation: CASSFPREYEQYF.

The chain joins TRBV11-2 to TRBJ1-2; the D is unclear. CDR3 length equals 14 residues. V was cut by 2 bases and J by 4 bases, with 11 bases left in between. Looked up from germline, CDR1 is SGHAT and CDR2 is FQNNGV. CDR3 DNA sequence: TGTGCCAGCAGCTTAAATGCGGGCCTCTATGGCTACACCTTC. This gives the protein CASSLNAGLYGYTF.

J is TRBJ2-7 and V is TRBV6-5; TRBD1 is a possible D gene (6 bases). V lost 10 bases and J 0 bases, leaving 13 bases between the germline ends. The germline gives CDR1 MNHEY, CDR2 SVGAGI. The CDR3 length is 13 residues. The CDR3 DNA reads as TGTGCCACCCAGACAGGCCTCTCCTACGAGCAGTACTTC. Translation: CATQTGLSYEQYF.

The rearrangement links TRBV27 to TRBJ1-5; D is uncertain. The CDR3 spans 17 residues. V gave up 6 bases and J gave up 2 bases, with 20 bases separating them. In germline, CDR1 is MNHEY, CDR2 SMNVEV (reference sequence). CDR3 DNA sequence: TGTGCCAGCAGCCCAAGTACGGACGTGAGAGGCAATCAGCCCCAGCATTTT. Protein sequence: CASSPSTDVRGNQPQHF.

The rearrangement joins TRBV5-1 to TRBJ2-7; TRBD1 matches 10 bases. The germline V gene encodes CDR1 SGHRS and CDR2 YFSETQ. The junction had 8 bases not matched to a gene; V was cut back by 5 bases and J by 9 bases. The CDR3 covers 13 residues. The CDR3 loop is CASSKGTGEGQYF. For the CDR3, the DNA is TGCGCCAGCAGTAAAGGGACAGGGGAAGGGCAGTACTTC.

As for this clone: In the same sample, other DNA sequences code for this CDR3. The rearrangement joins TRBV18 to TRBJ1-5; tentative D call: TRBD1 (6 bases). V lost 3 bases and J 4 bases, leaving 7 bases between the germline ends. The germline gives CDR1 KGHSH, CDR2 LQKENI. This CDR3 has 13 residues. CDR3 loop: CASSPQGNQPQHF. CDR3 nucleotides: TGTGCCAGCTCACCTCAGGGGAATCAGCCCCAGCATTTT.

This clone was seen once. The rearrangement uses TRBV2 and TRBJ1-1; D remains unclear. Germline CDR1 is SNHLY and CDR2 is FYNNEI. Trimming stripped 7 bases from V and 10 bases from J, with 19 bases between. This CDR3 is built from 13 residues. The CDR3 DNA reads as TGTGCCAGCACCCCAAGTTCTGTGTACGGAGCTTTCTTT. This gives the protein CASTPSSVYGAFF.

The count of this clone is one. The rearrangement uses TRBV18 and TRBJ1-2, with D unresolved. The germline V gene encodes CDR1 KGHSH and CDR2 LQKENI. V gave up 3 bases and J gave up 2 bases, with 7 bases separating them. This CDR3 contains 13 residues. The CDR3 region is CASSPTENYGYTF. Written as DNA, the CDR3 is TGTGCCAGCTCACCCACAGAAAACTATGGCTACACCTTC.

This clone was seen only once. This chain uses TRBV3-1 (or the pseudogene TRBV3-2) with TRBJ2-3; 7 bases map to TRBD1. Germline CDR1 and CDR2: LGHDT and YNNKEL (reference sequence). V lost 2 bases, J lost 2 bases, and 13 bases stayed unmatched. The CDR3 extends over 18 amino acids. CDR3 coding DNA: TGTGCCAGCAGCCAAATTATCGCCGCGACAGGGTCCACAGATACGCAGTATTTT. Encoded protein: CASSQIIAATGSTDTQYF.

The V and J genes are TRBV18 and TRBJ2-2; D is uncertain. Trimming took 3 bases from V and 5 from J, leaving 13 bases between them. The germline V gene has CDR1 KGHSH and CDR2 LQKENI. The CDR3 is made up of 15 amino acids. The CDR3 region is CASSPQRVGTGELFF. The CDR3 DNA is TGTGCCAGCTCACCTCAAAGGGTTGGGACCGGGGAGCTGTTTTTT.

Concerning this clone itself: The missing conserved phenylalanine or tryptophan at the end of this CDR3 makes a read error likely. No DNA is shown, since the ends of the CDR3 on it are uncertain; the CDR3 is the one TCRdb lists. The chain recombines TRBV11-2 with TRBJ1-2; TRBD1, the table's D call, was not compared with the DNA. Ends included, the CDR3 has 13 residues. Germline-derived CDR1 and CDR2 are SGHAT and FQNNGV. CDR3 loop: CASSLGRAAWVIS.

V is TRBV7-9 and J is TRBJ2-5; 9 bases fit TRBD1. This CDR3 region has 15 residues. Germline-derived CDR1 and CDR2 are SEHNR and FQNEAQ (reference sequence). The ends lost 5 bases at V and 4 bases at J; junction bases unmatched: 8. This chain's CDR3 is CASSERDRERETQYF. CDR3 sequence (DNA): TGTGCCAGCAGCGAGAGGGACAGGGAACGAGAGACCCAGTACTTC. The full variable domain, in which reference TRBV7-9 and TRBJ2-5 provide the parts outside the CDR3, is DTGVSQNPRHKITKRGQNVTFRCDPISEHNRLYWYRQTLGQGPEFLTYFQNEAQLEKSRLLSDRFSAERPKGSFSTLEIQRTEQGDSAMYLCASSERDRERETQYFGPGTRLLVL.

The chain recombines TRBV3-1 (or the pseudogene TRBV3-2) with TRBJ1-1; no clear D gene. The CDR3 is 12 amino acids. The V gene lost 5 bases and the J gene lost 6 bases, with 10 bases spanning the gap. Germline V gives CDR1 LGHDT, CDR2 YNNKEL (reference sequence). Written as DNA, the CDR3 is TGTGCCAGCAGCTCCCGTGGGGCTGAAGCTTTCTTT. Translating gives CASSSRGAEAFF.

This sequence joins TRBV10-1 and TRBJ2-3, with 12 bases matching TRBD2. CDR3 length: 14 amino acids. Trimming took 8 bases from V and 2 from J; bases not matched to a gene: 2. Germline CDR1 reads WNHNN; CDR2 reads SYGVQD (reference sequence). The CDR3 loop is CASRLAGDTDTQYF. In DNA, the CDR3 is TGCGCCAGCCGACTAGCGGGAGACACAGATACGCAGTATTTT.

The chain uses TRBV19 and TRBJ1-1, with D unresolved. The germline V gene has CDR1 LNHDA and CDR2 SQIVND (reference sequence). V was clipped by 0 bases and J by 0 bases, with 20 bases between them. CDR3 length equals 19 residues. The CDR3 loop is CASSIDPTTDYMLNTEAFF. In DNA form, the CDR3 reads TGTGCCAGTAGTATAGATCCAACGACCGACTATATGTTGAACACTGAAGCTTTCTTT.

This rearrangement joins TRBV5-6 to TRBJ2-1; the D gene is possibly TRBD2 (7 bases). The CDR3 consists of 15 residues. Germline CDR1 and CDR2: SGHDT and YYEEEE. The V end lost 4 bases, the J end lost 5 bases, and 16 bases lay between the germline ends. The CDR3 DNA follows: TGTGCCAGCAGCCTCGCGGGGGCAGGACACAATGAGCAGTTCTTC. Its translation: CASSLAGAGHNEQFF.

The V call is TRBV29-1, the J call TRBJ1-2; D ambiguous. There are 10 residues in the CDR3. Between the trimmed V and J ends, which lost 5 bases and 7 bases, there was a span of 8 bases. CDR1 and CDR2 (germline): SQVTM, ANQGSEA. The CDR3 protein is CSVNVGGYTF. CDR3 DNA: TGCAGCGTTAACGTGGGTGGCTACACCTTC.

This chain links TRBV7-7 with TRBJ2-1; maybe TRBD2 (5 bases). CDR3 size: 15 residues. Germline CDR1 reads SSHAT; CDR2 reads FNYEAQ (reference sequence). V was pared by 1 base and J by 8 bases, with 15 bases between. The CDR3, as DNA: TGTGCCAGCAGCTTAGGGTCACTAGTGGGAGATGAGCAGTTCTTC. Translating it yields CASSLGSLVGDEQFF.

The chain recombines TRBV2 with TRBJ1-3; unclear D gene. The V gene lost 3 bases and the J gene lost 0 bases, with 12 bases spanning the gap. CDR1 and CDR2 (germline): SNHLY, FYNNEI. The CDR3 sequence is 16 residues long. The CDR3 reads CASSDGRAISGNTIYF. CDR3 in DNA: TGTGCCAGCAGTGACGGGCGGGCGATCTCTGGAAACACCATATATTTT. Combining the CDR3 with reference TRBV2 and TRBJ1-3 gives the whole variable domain EPEVTQTPSHQVTQMGQEVILRCVPISNHLYFYWYRQILGQKVEFLVSFYNNEISEKSEIFDDQFSVERPDGSNFTLKIRSTKLEDSAMYFCASSDGRAISGNTIYFGEGSWLTVV.

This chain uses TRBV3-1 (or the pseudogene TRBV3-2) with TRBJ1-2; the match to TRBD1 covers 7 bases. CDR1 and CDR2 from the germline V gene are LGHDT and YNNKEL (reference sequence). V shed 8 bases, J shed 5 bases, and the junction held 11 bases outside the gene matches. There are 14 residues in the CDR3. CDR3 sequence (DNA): TGTGCCAGCCGTTTGACAGGGTCCGCTTATGGCTACACCTTC. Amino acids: CASRLTGSAYGYTF.

The CDR3 spells CAISGAPATQETQYF. DNA for the CDR3: TGTGCCATCAGTGGAGCTCCGGCTACGCAGGAGACCCAGTACTTC. This chain links TRBV10-3 with TRBJ2-5; D gene ambiguous. Trimming removed 4 bases at V and 5 bases at J, with 17 bases between. Germline V CDR1 and CDR2: ENHRY, SYGVKD. The CDR3 spans 15 residues.